The source of this T cell receptor (beta chain) is a study of response to subunit inactivated influenza vaccine. The junction had 6 bases not matched to a gene; V was cut back by 5 bases and J by 6 bases. CDR3 size: 13 residues. TCRdb independently ran MiXCR on the RT-PCR reads; one entry per CDR3 protein. The sample contains about 540,000 distinct CDR3 sequences, around 21% of which appear only once. A further study also used this sample, focusing on T cells expressing NK-cell markers. From that second work: A 5'RACE template switching approach incorporating UMIs was used to make TCR beta cDNA. Of eight sequenced donors, seven were HCMV-seropositive and one HCMV-seronegative. Only alpha-beta TCR T cells were sorted in several experiments, using an anti-gamma-delta TCR antibody. Of CD8+ T cells, 1.0-7.0% belonged to dominant NKG2C+ clonotypes in 5 to 7 donors. It remained uncertain whether the expanded NKG2C+ T cell clones were specific for HCMV antigens.

Sequenced material: CD4+ T cells sorted from PBMCs, taken about 13 days after vaccination. This chain connects TRBV12-3 or TRBV12-4 to TRBJ1-2; TRBD1 aligns across 7 bases. The origin of this receptor is a man aged 50-59 years who received an inactivated influenza vaccine. As DNA, the CDR3 is TGTGCCAGCAGTCTCGGGACAGCTCATGGCTACACCTTC. The encoded protein is CASSLGTAHGYTF.